These T cell receptor beta chains were read from a single sample in a study of shared clonotypes between healthy human individuals. Data came from immunoSEQ multiplex PCR; TCRdb stores just in-frame clones and leaves some out. The repertoire holds 400,000 to 500,000 clones, roughly four fifths seen once, with over 10% in the top ten. Sample: PBMCs. These receptors were obtained from a woman between 40 and 50 years old in good health. Some clones in this sample may be carry-over from other donors' samples. The CDR3 runs from the conserved cysteine through the conserved F or W. A D gene is named only where the DNA matches it firmly. Where a row states a size, it is once, few, many or the class of an expanded clone; other rows omit it.

J,size,V,D,DNA,CDR3
TRBJ2-1,.,TRBV27,TRBD2,TGTGCCAGCAGTGGGAGACTAGCGGGAGAGGCCAATGAGCAGTTCTTC,CASSGRLAGEANEQFF
TRBJ2-1,.,TRBV21-1,.,TGTGCCAGCAGCGCAGAAACCCTAGCGCCGAGCTCCTACAATGAGCAGTTCTTC,CASSAETLAPSSYNEQFF
TRBJ2-3,.,TRBV6-5,.,TGTGCCAGCAGACAAACTGATACGCAGTATTTT,CASRQTDTQYF
TRBJ2-5,.,TRBV28,TRBD2,TGTGCCAGCAGTGCGTCCGGGACTAGCGGACAAGAGACCCAGTACTTC,CASSASGTSGQETQYF
TRBJ1-5,.,TRBV11-2,TRBD1,TGTGCCAGCAGCCAGGACAGGAGCAATCAGCCCCAGCATTTT,CASSQDRSNQPQHF
TRBJ1-5,.,TRBV30,.,TGTGCCTGGAGTATGGGTGCAGGTAATCAGCCCCAGCATTTT,CAWSMGAGNQPQHF
TRBJ2-3,.,TRBV11-2,.,TGTGCCAGCAGCTTAGTCCGGGGGCTACCCCAGGATACGCAGTATTTT,CASSLVRGLPQDTQYF
TRBJ2-1,.,TRBV2,.,TGTGCCAGCAGTGCTTTTTCCCCGGGCAATGAGCAGTTCTTC,CASSAFSPGNEQFF
TRBJ2-1,.,TRBV11-2,.,TGTGCCAGCAGCTTAGATCGGGCTAGCGCCTACAATGAGCAGTTCTTC,CASSLDRASAYNEQFF
TRBJ2-3,.,TRBV5-8,.,TGTGCCAGCAGCTTGGGTGGGCATGGAGATACGCAGTATTTT,CASSLGGHGDTQYF
TRBJ1-1,.,TRBV27,.,TGTGCCAGCAGTTCCCCGACCCAGAACACTGAAGCTTTCTTT,CASSSPTQNTEAFF
TRBJ2-1,.,TRBV30,TRBD2,TGTGCCTGGGCTCGCGGGAGTTACAATGAGCAGTTCTTC,CAWARGSYNEQFF
TRBJ2-3,.,TRBV9,TRBD2,TGTGCCAGCAGCGTAGATAGCGGGAGGGGGGATACGCAGTATTTT,CASSVDSGRGDTQYF
TRBJ1-1,once,TRBV5-6,.,TGTGCCAGCAGCTTGGGAGGACTGGTCAGGTCCAGTACTGAAGCTTTCTTT,CASSLGGLVRSSTEAFF
TRBJ2-2,once,TRBV11-2,TRBD2,TGTGCCAGCAGCTCTAGCGGGAGGACCGGGGAGCTGTTTTTT,CASSSSGRTGELFF